The T cell receptor (beta chain) under discussion was sequenced for a study of CD8 T cells in Susac syndrome. Study observations and caveats: As the study acknowledged, the number of individuals in its TCR sequencing and HLA analysis was relatively small.

With random hexamers, reverse transcription was performed on roughly 0.45 to 1 ug of RNA. Using its own MiXCR run on the immunoSEQ multiplex PCR reads, TCRdb lists one record per CDR3 protein. The sample lists about 80,000 distinct CDR3 sequences, 94% seen once, with around 0.94% in the top ten. A remark on this clonotype: Its antigen is unidentified.

Trimming left V 4 bases short and J 3 bases short, with 10 bases between. Germline V gives CDR1 LGHNA, CDR2 YSLEER. The CDR3 is made up of 14 amino acids. The rearrangement links TRBV4-3 to TRBJ1-5, with a weak D call TRBD1 (5 bases). The sequence derives from a human donor with Susac syndrome. The sequenced material came from CD8+ T cells from PBMCs. The CDR3 spells CASSPGHFNQPQHF. The CDR3 coding sequence is TGCGCCAGCAGCCCCGGACACTTCAATCAGCCCCAGCATTTT.